This T cell receptor (beta chain) stems from a study of cytomegalovirus exposure and HLA in healthy donors. Whole-study findings and limits: CMV serostatus stood as the only immune exposure information on hand. According to reports, the classifier identified cytomegalovirus status with high specificity and sensitivity.

Comment on this clone: The antigen is not known.

The PCR ran on 60 Vbeta and 13 Jbeta primers. Source study methods: The authors later counted 70 million to 80 million unique TCR beta chains, 9.5 million to 11 million of them shared. Profiling relied on immunoSEQ multiplex PCR, and the TCRdb table lists in-frame clones only, not all of them. The V and J calls and clone size come from that table; D and trimming were worked out from the DNA. The sample has about 170,000 clones, under 85% seen once. There are 13 residues in the CDR3. Per the germline V gene, CDR1 is SNHLY and CDR2 is FYNNEI. Losses at the gene ends were 11 bases for V and 8 bases for J; bases not matched to a gene: 11.

The receptor comes from a woman between 18 and 30 years old in good health and CMV-seropositive. The material sequenced was PBMCs. The rearrangement links TRBV2 to TRBJ1-2; 10 nucleotides line up with TRBD1. CDR3 sequence: CAGGQGTSVGYTF. The CDR3, as DNA: TGTGCCGGGGGACAGGGGACGTCGGTCGGCTACACCTTC.